The entry below describes one T cell receptor beta chain. The sample comes from a study of shared T cell receptors in the human thymus. Sequenced by immunoSEQ multiplex PCR; TCRdb stores in-frame clones only, minus some. The sample holds more than 550,000 clones, 87% seen once. CDR1 and CDR2 (germline): MNHEY, SMNVEV (reference sequence). V dropped 2 bases and J dropped 5; count of bases not matched to a gene: 10. This CDR3 contains 19 residues. The sample was also reused in another study, on human thymus T cells. From that paper: Obtained as resections during corrective heart surgery, the thymus tissue was then studied. Within thymic and blood repertoires, V and J gene usage appeared to be biased.

The rearrangement joins TRBV27 to TRBJ2-2; 14 bases agree with TRBD2. This TCR derives from a boy in the first two years of life with a congenital heart defect. The sequencing input was thymocytes. CDR3 in DNA: TGTGCCAGCAGTTTAGATGGGACTAGCGGGGGTGTAGTTACCGGGGAGCTGTTTTTT. It is translated as CASSLDGTSGGVVTGELFF.